One TCR beta chain is described in this entry. This clone's antigen is unknown. No much larger clone exists at a distance of one base, and base qualities are not known. Library generation was performed with the immunoSEQ multiplex PCR assay. The original methods were these. A statistical classification framework was built for diagnosing cytomegalovirus status from the catalog of TCR beta chain sequences. This immuneACCESS table, as held by TCRdb, lists in-frame sequences with V and J called but not all clones. Of the missing ones, under half trace to an unresolved V gene in checked studies; the others have no known cause. V, J and clone size derive from that table, while D and trimming were established from the DNA sequence. This sample holds more than 70,000 clones; around 93% were observed only once. The ten largest make up roughly 1% of the sample. Separate from the approximately 700-subject first cohort, the validation cohort of 90 to 150 subjects was the group to which the donors belonged.

The data originate from a study of cytomegalovirus exposure and HLA in healthy donors (dated by TCRdb to 2015 to 2018). For the wider study: A later analysis indicated that the 100 to 150 validation repertoires were generated on the platform also employed for the 700 or so repertoires of the first cohort. Besides the first cohort of roughly 640 subjects, a separate validation cohort made up of 120 different subjects was used. To predict cytomegalovirus infection status, the study combined high-throughput TCR immunosequencing, statistical association of individual TCRs with disease status, and machine learning. The aim of the study was to test whether cataloging public T cell receptors could identify signatures of past pathogen exposure.

The research as a whole found: A few of the identified cytomegalovirus-associated TCR beta chains were confirmed in vitro to be specific for cytomegalovirus antigens. All 120 or so repertoires were used to score co-occurrence in the validation cohort in a later analysis, because that analysis had no HLA typing for the cohort. Across donors, most TCR sequences were observed very rarely, whereas some public TCRs were present in many individuals. In the study, some 180 TCR beta chains were listed as associated with cytomegalovirus. According to the authors, the approach could potentially be generalized to other disease states and immunological phenotypes. In both the original and validation cohorts, the classifier was reported to diagnose cytomegalovirus status with high specificity and sensitivity. A later analysis found that TCRs clustered in the first cohort also tended to co-occur in the 120 validation repertoires, with 94% of cluster scores above 0.

The sequence was obtained from a woman aged 18-29 years in good health and CMV-seronegative. The sequenced sample consisted of PBMCs.

CDR3 protein: CATSRDAGGYSGNTIYF. The nucleotide sequence is given as TGTGCCACCAGCAGAGATGCAGGGGGCTACTCTGGAAACACCATATATTTT. The sequence joins TRBV15 to TRBJ1-3; 8 of the junction bases match TRBD1. The germline V gene (reference sequence) supplies CDR1 LNHNV and CDR2 YYDKDF. Its CDR3 holds 17 amino acids, cysteine through phenylalanine. Here the CDR3 DNA is all that survives: 51 bases in frame from base 1. V loses 0 bases at its end and J loses 0 bases; junction bases beyond the gene matches: 4.